The clone carrying this TCR beta chain was detected a few times. The antigen is undetermined. The data derive from a study of T cells in Graves' hyperthyroidism and ophthalmopathy. Study-wide context: Peripheral blood was acquired at first diagnosis, ahead of any therapy whatsoever. Broader study findings: Within blood appeared most thyroid clonotypes that had expanded above 0.001.

Authors of the study amplified TCR beta CDR3 regions from RNA transcripts. A set of HTBI primers served as the primers for a first-round RT-PCR of the TCR CDR3. TCRdb used MiXCR to reprocess the multiplex PCR reads, holding one entry per CDR3 protein. The sample holds about 640,000 distinct CDR3 sequences, 20% to 25% seen once. This sample holds PBMCs from approximately 10 ml fresh peripheral blood. Germline CDR1 and CDR2: SEHNR and FQNEAQ (reference sequence). The CDR3 has 14 residues. V lost 5 bases and J lost 4, with 11 bases in between. The specimen was blood. The TCR sequence derives from a man aged 30 to 39 with Graves' ophthalmopathy. The chain employs TRBV7-9 and TRBJ1-4; a possible D gene is TRBD1 (5 bases). This CDR3 is CASSPGVHNEKLFF. The CDR3, as DNA: TGTGCCAGCAGCCCGGGGGTACATAATGAAAAACTGTTTTTT. The variable domain in full, completed from reference TRBV7-9 and TRBJ1-4, reads DTGVSQNPRHKITKRGQNVTFRCDPISEHNRLYWYRQTLGQGPEFLTYFQNEAQLEKSRLLSDRFSAERPKGSFSTLEIQRTEQGDSAMYLCASSPGVHNEKLFFGSGTQLSVL.